The present T cell receptor beta chain was sequenced within a study of early T cells in non-severe SARS-CoV-2 infection. Study-wide background: Whole-blood bulk RNA, unsorted, was sequenced, and chains were unpaired.

The CDR3 runs to 15 residues. Losses at the gene ends were 4 bases for V and 7 bases for J; bases not matched to a gene: 9. Germline V gene sequence: CDR1 SGHVS, CDR2 FNYEAQ. As part of library construction, unique molecular identifiers were attached to individual cDNA molecules. Using its own MiXCR run on the 5' RACE reads, TCRdb lists one record per CDR3 protein. The sample consists of about 49,000 distinct CDR3 sequences, 12% of them appearing once. This clonotype was recorded at least ten times. Antigen unknown. General observations from the study: Lookups in VDJdb leaned toward anti-spike CD8 responses and missed private and CD4 specificities.

Sequencing used whole blood. The genes are TRBV7-6 and TRBJ2-2; 7 bases match TRBD2. The TCR sequence derives from an adult who was a healthcare worker with PCR-confirmed SARS-CoV-2 infection or an uninfected control (not recorded which). The CDR3 DNA sequence: TGTGCCAGCAGCTATGGCGGGAGAGGAGTCGGGGAGCTGTTTTTT. Its translation is CASSYGGRGVGELFF.